The 7 T cell receptor beta chains below come from one sample, sequenced in a study of vaccination and CD4 T cells after COVID-19. Sequence data for DNA of cultured CD4+ T cells were generated by the Oncomine TCR Beta short-read assay. TCRdb ran MiXCR on the PCR reads and lists one entry per CDR3 protein. The profile shows about 6,500 distinct CDR3 sequences, 52% of them singletons. The treatment: approximately nine-day PBMC culture with coronavirus spike peptide pools or control peptides (ViraFEST assay). Prior to the COVID-19 pandemic (2011-2018), the unexposed donor's CD4+ T cells were collected. Which antigens these TCRs recognize remains unknown. The sequenced material came from CD4+ T cells from blood, cultured in vitro. The source of these receptors is a human donor in good health.

This chain connects TRBV27 to TRBJ2-7; TRBD2 aligns across 9 bases. Germline CDR1 reads MNHEY; CDR2 reads SMNVEV (reference sequence). CDR3 length equals 12 residues. The V gene end was trimmed by 10 bases and the J gene end by 5 bases; junction bases not matched to a gene: 6. CDR3 in amino acids: CAKGLAGHEQYF. As DNA, the CDR3 is TGTGCCAAGGGACTAGCTGGTCACGAGCAGTACTTC.

The V call is TRBV6-1, the J call TRBJ1-2, with 7 bases that match TRBD1. V shed 5 bases, J shed 6 bases, and the junction held 6 bases outside the gene matches. Germline CDR1 MNHNS, CDR2 SASEGT. The CDR3 loop spans 13 amino acids. In DNA form, the CDR3 reads TGTGCCAGCAGTCCCGGGACAGAGCATGGCTACACCTTC. This encodes CASSPGTEHGYTF.

The chain has TRBV7-2 and TRBJ2-7, with 13 nucleotides matching TRBD2. CDR1 SGHTA and CDR2 FQGNSA come from the germline V gene. This CDR3 contains 17 residues. The trim removed 2 bases at V and 5 bases at J, leaving 9 bases unmatched. The CDR3 DNA reads as TGTGCCAGCAGCTTAAGGACTAGCGGGAGAGGGATCCACGAGCAGTACTTC. This encodes CASSLRTSGRGIHEQYF.

This clonotype was found a few times. The V gene is TRBV10-2, the J gene TRBJ1-1; 7 bases are a match to TRBD1. J gave up 4 bases and V 2 bases, and 4 bases lay outside the gene matches. This CDR3 is 14 amino acids long. Per germline, CDR1 WSHSY and CDR2 SAAADI. The DNA of the CDR3 is TGCGCCAGCAGTGAGACAACAGGGGCCACTGAAGCTTTCTTT. This codes for CASSETTGATEAFF.

For the CDR3, the DNA is TGTGCCAGCAGGGTAGGGGGCGCAGACTATGGCTACACCTTC. This gives the protein CASRVGGADYGYTF. The rearrangement joins TRBV27 to TRBJ1-2; 7 nucleotides line up with TRBD1. This CDR3 contains 14 residues. Losses at the gene ends were 6 bases for V and 3 bases for J; bases not matched to a gene: 7. Germline loops: CDR1 MNHEY, CDR2 SMNVEV (reference sequence).

This chain connects TRBV7-2 to TRBJ2-1, with a weak D call TRBD1 (5 bases). The CDR3 spans 15 residues. V was clipped by 0 bases and J by 2 bases, with 8 bases between them. Germline assignment: CDR1 SGHTA and CDR2 FQGNSA. CDR3 nucleotide sequence: TGTGCCAGCAGCTTAGCTCAGGGAACCTACAATGAGCAGTTCTTC. Translated, it gives CASSLAQGTYNEQFF.

This chain connects TRBV7-9 to TRBJ2-7, with 7 bases lining up with TRBD1. J was trimmed by 2 bases and V by 5 bases; bases with no gene match: 12. CDR3 size: 16 residues. The germline V gene has CDR1 SEHNR and CDR2 FQNEAQ (reference sequence). The CDR3 DNA follows: TGTGCCAGCAGCCCCACAGACAGGGTTAGGACCTACGAGCAGTACTTC. This gives the protein CASSPTDRVRTYEQYF.